These 32 T cell receptor beta chains originate from one sample sequenced in a study of early T cells in non-severe SARS-CoV-2 infection (dated by TCRdb to the early 2020s). The library was made by 5' RACE. The instrument was a NextSeq 500. The public reads were run again by TCRdb, first through fastp at Q25 and then through MiXCR, and only productive beta chains were kept. Rows are combined by CDR3 protein, so each entry shows the most common genes and DNA. This sample has fewer than 85,000 distinct CDR3 sequences in its table, and more than 10% of those were observed once. The ten largest clones add up to about 5% of the sample. Source material: whole blood. Receptor source: an adult who was a healthcare worker with PCR-confirmed SARS-CoV-2 infection or an uninfected control (not recorded which).

Comment on this clonotype: This may be a read error, as it is one base from a much larger clone. This chain links TRBV19 with TRBJ2-2, with D perhaps assigned TRBD1 or TRBD2 (5 bases each). The CDR3 contains 14 residues. V lost 6 bases to trimming and J lost 6 bases, with 14 bases between them. CDR1 and CDR2 (germline): LNHDA, SQIVND (reference sequence). Here the CDR3 reads CASRSGPSSGELFF. In DNA, the CDR3 is TGTGCCAGTAGATCGGGACCATCCTCCGGGGAGCTGTTTTTT.

The chain is built from TRBV12-5 and TRBJ2-1; 10 nucleotides match TRBD2. The V gene end was trimmed by 6 bases and the J gene end by 7 bases; junction bases not matched to a gene: 12. The germline CDR1 and CDR2 sequences are LGHNT and FRNRAP. The CDR3 is 16 residues long. The CDR3 bases are TGTGCTAGTGGCGGGATGGCGAGCGGGGGGGAAAATGAGCAGTTCTTC. This gives the protein CASGGMASGGENEQFF.

This clonotype has a handful of counts. The chain links TRBV30 to TRBJ2-2, with D tentatively TRBD1 (5 bases). Germline lookup yields CDR1 GTSNPN and CDR2 SVGIG (reference sequence). The CDR3 spans 14 residues. V was pared by 1 base and J by 3 bases, with 9 bases between. CDR3 nucleotide sequence: TGTGCCTGGAGTGAGGGGCCGGACACCGGGGAGCTGTTTTTT. Encoded protein: CAWSEGPDTGELFF.

The chain recombines TRBV7-9 with TRBJ1-1, with unresolved D. The CDR3 length is 14 residues. V lost 2 bases, J lost 1 base, and 8 bases lay in between. Germline CDR1 is SEHNR and CDR2 is FQNEAQ (reference sequence). CDR3 sequence (DNA): TGTGCCAGCAGCTTAAGGCGGGAGAACACTGAAGCTTTCTTT. It translates to CASSLRRENTEAFF.

On this clonotype: This may stem from a read error, because a much larger clone lies one nucleotide away. The gene calls are TRBV29-1 and TRBJ2-5, with a tentative D call TRBD1 (5 bases). Germline CDR1 SQVTM, CDR2 ANQGSEA. The CDR3 runs 15 residues. The CDR3: CSIEGEGQGQETQYF. DNA for the CDR3: TGCAGCATTGAAGGGGAAGGGCAGGGTCAAGAGACCCAGTACTTC.

This clonotype has just a few counts. The chain joins TRBV7-9 to TRBJ2-1; 9 bases match TRBD2. J lost 6 bases, V lost 1 base, and 19 bases had no gene match. Germline V gene sequence: CDR1 SEHNR, CDR2 FQNEAQ (reference sequence). This CDR3 is built from 20 residues. CDR3 protein: CASSLDPQIGLAGEINEQFF. The CDR3 nucleotides read TGTGCCAGCAGCTTAGATCCTCAGATTGGGTTAGCGGGAGAGATCAATGAGCAGTTCTTC.

This clonotype was seen at least ten times. The chain uses TRBV20-1 and TRBJ2-5, with 9 bases aligning to TRBD1. CDR1 DFQATT and CDR2 SNEGSKA come from the germline V gene (reference sequence). The CDR3 contains 14 residues. V shed 6 bases and J 1 base; nucleotides not matched to a gene: 6. The CDR3: CSALDRGVQETQYF. The CDR3 DNA reads as TGCAGTGCGCTGGACAGGGGAGTCCAAGAGACCCAGTACTTC.

J is TRBJ2-3 and V is TRBV4-2; TRBD2 aligns across 10 bases. Germline lookup yields CDR1 LGHNA and CDR2 YNFKEQ. V lost 4 bases and J lost 3; bases outside the gene matches: 1. The CDR3 is 14 residues long. The CDR3 reads CASSLLAGTDTQYF. Written as DNA, the CDR3 is TGTGCCAGCAGCCTACTAGCGGGGACAGATACGCAGTATTTT.

This clonotype was recorded a few times. This chain links TRBV12-5 with TRBJ2-3; the D is unclear. Trimming took 7 bases from V and 4 from J, leaving 9 bases between them. Germline CDR1 and CDR2: LGHNT and FRNRAP. The length of the CDR3 is 12 residues. CDR3 sequence: CASDLSPDTQYF. Written as DNA, the CDR3 is TGTGCTAGTGATTTAAGCCCAGATACGCAGTATTTT.

This clonotype was counted many times. This chain links TRBV5-4 with TRBJ2-1; possible D gene TRBD1, 6 bases. The germline V and J ends were trimmed by 4 bases and 6 bases, with 14 bases remaining between them. The CDR3 has 14 amino acids. Per germline, CDR1 SGHNT and CDR2 YYREEE (reference sequence). CDR3 nucleotide sequence: TGTGCCAGCAGCACCCCGTCCAGGGGCAATGAGCAGTTCTTC. Translation gives CASSTPSRGNEQFF.

The chain combines TRBV9 with TRBJ1-6; maybe TRBD1 (6 bases). The CDR3 length is 12 residues. Trimming stripped 7 bases from V and 7 bases from J, with 9 bases between. CDR1 and CDR2 from the germline V gene are SGDLS and YYNGEE. This chain's CDR3 is CASGQQNSPLHF. Written as DNA, the CDR3 is TGTGCCAGCGGACAGCAGAATTCACCCCTCCACTTT.

The chain carries TRBV4-1 and TRBJ2-3; D gene ambiguous. V was cut by 0 bases and J by 4 bases, with 8 bases left in between. There are 14 residues in the CDR3. Germline V CDR1 and CDR2: MGHRA, YSYEKL. CDR3 nucleotides: TGCGCCAGCAGCCAAGATTGGTCCTCAGATACGCAGTATTTT. This translates into CASSQDWSSDTQYF.

The gene calls are TRBV27 and TRBJ1-6; TRBD1 is a possible D gene (5 bases). CDR1 MNHEY and CDR2 SMNVEV come from the germline V gene (reference sequence). V was shortened by 4 bases and J by 8 bases, with 12 bases between the two germline ends. The CDR3 is made up of 14 amino acids. DNA of the CDR3: TGTGCCAGCAGTTGGGACTTGAAGTATTCACCCCTCCACTTT. Its protein product is CASSWDLKYSPLHF.

The V and J genes are TRBV30 and TRBJ2-7; TRBD2 matches 13 bases. V trimming: 2 bases; J trimming: 1 base; junction bases outside the gene matches: 2. This CDR3 has 15 amino acids. In germline, CDR1 is GTSNPN, CDR2 SVGIG (reference sequence). DNA of the CDR3: TGTGCCTGGAGTCCGGGACTAGCGGGATCCTACGAGCAGTACTTC. It encodes CAWSPGLAGSYEQYF.

On this clonotype itself: Just one base apart from a much larger clone, this may be a read error. The rearrangement joins TRBV18 to TRBJ1-6, with TRBD1 matching 9 bases. The CDR3 sequence is 14 residues long. Germline CDR1 reads KGHSH; CDR2 reads LQKENI. CDR3 in amino acids: CTSSLGQGNSPLHF. The DNA of the CDR3 is TGTACCAGCTCACTTGGACAGGGGAATTCACCCCTCCACTTT.

The rearrangement links TRBV7-9 to TRBJ2-5; 10 nucleotides match TRBD2. There are 20 residues in the CDR3. With V trimmed by 0 bases and J by 5 bases, 18 bases remained unmatched. Germline CDR1 is SEHNR and CDR2 is FQNEAQ (reference sequence). CDR3 protein: CASSLAARRSGRAAWETQYF. The CDR3 bases are TGTGCCAGCAGCTTAGCCGCCCGAAGGAGCGGGAGGGCCGCTTGGGAGACCCAGTACTTC.

The V gene is TRBV6-1, the J gene TRBJ2-7; D gene uncertain. V was trimmed by 1 base and J by 3 bases, leaving 7 bases between them. CDR3 length: 13 amino acids. Looked up from germline, CDR1 is MNHNS and CDR2 is SASEGT. The CDR3 protein is CASSEGRHYEQYF. CDR3 DNA sequence: TGTGCCAGCAGTGAAGGACGGCACTACGAGCAGTACTTC.

The chain uses TRBV29-1 and TRBJ1-2; D is ambiguous. Germline CDR1 SQVTM, CDR2 ANQGSEA. The germline V and J ends were trimmed by 4 bases and 2 bases, with 5 bases remaining between them. The CDR3 is 11 residues long. For the CDR3, the DNA is TGCAGCGTTGGAGGGAACTATGGCTACACCTTC. This encodes CSVGGNYGYTF.

In this sample, this clonotype turned up a few times. The rearrangement links TRBV2 to TRBJ2-5, with 9 bases fitting TRBD2. CDR3 size: 15 residues. Trimming at V came to 7 bases and at J to 6 bases, leaving 12 bases not matched to a gene. Germline values: CDR1 SNHLY, CDR2 FYNNEI. CDR3 loop: CASKARASGVQTQYF. In nucleotides, the CDR3 is TGTGCCAGCAAAGCCCGGGCTAGCGGGGTCCAGACCCAGTACTTC. Complete variable domain (other parts from reference TRBV2 and TRBJ2-5): EPEVTQTPSHQVTQMGQEVILRCVPISNHLYFYWYRQILGQKVEFLVSFYNNEISEKSEIFDDQFSVERPDGSNFTLKIRSTKLEDSAMYFCASKARASGVQTQYFGPGTRLLVL.

The CDR3 loop is CASSQVAEETQYF. CDR3 DNA sequence: TGCGCCAGCAGCCAAGTTGCGGAAGAGACCCAGTACTTC. The genes are TRBV4-1 and TRBJ2-5, with no clear D. The CDR3 is made up of 13 amino acids. Trimming removed 1 base from V and 3 bases from J, with 6 bases in between. Germline CDR1 MGHRA, CDR2 YSYEKL.

This clonotype has a handful of counts. The J gene is TRBJ2-3, the V gene TRBV9; unclear D gene. CDR1 SGDLS and CDR2 YYNGEE come from the germline V gene. The CDR3 extends over 12 amino acids. V was shortened by 0 bases and J by 6 bases, with 5 bases between the two germline ends. The CDR3 region is CASSVVPDTQYF. CDR3 bases: TGTGCCAGCAGCGTAGTTCCGGATACGCAGTATTTT.

This clonotype turned up a few times. The chain joins TRBV7-6 to TRBJ2-7; maybe TRBD2 (5 bases). The V gene's germline CDR1 is SGHVS and CDR2 FNYEAQ. V was trimmed by 5 bases and J by 0 bases, leaving 8 bases between them. The CDR3 totals 13 residues. The CDR3 nucleotides are TGTGCCAGCAGCAACCGGGACTCCTACGAGCAGTACTTC. The encoded protein is CASSNRDSYEQYF.

The chain recombines TRBV2 with TRBJ1-1; the D gene is possibly TRBD1 (6 bases). Germline CDR1 reads SNHLY; CDR2 reads FYNNEI. Between the trimmed V and J ends, which lost 10 bases and 5 bases, there was a span of 17 bases. CDR3 length: 13 amino acids. CDR3 protein: CAIRRDMWTEAFF. In DNA form, the CDR3 reads TGTGCCATTCGTCGGGACATGTGGACTGAAGCTTTCTTT.

The chain recombines TRBV30 with TRBJ2-7; D gene uncertain. The CDR3 sequence is 13 residues long. V was pared by 2 bases and J by 4 bases, with 12 bases between. The germline gives CDR1 GTSNPN, CDR2 SVGIG (reference sequence). CDR3 loop: CAWSLERRYEQYF. CDR3 nucleotide sequence: TGTGCCTGGAGTCTTGAGAGGCGATACGAGCAGTACTTC.

This clonotype has at least ten counts. The genes are TRBV27 and TRBJ2-7; TRBD2 is a possible D gene (6 bases). Per the germline V gene, CDR1 is MNHEY and CDR2 is SMNVEV (reference sequence). Trimming removed 5 bases at V and 5 bases at J, with 19 bases between. This CDR3 is 15 amino acids long. This CDR3 reads CASSPQAGLIHEQYF. Here the CDR3 DNA reads TGTGCCAGCAGTCCTCAGGCGGGGTTGATCCACGAGCAGTACTTC.

This clonotype was observed a few times. The V gene is TRBV3-1, the J gene TRBJ2-7; 7 bases agree with TRBD2. V lost 8 bases to trimming and J lost 2 bases; unmatched junction nucleotides: 9. Germline lookup yields CDR1 LGHDT and CDR2 YNNKEL (reference sequence). The length of the CDR3 is 14 residues. This CDR3 is CASARSGGPYEQYF. The CDR3 DNA reads as TGTGCCAGCGCCCGCTCGGGAGGCCCCTACGAGCAGTACTTC.

This clonotype has just a few counts. The chain uses TRBV29-1 and TRBJ2-7; D unresolved. CDR1 and CDR2 from the germline V gene are SQVTM and ANQGSEA. Between the trimmed V and J ends, which lost 3 bases and 3 bases, there was a span of 6 bases. CDR3 size: 11 residues. The CDR3: CSVDVNYEQYF. CDR3 DNA: TGCAGCGTTGACGTCAACTACGAGCAGTACTTC.

Many counts were recorded for this clonotype. The chain couples TRBV6-5 to TRBJ2-5, with TRBD2 as a possible D gene (6 bases). Trimming stripped 6 bases from V and 3 bases from J, with 11 bases between. CDR1 is MNHEY and CDR2 is SVGAGI in the germline V gene. This CDR3 region has 13 residues. The CDR3 DNA follows: TGTGCCAGCAGATCGACTAGGGAAGAGACCCAGTACTTC. It is translated as CASRSTREETQYF.

This clonotype was observed many times. This chain links TRBV5-1 with TRBJ1-6, with D unresolved. CDR3 size: 13 residues. V lost 0 bases, J lost 6 bases, and 4 bases lay in between. From germline, CDR1 is SGHRS and CDR2 YFSETQ. The CDR3: CASSLGGNSPLHF. The CDR3 coding sequence is TGCGCCAGCAGCTTGGGGGGTAATTCACCCCTCCACTTT.

This clonotype was counted at least ten times. This rearrangement joins TRBV5-6 to TRBJ1-6, with no clear D. This CDR3 comprises 14 residues. Germline V gives CDR1 SGHDT, CDR2 YYEEEE. V lost 1 base and J lost 9, with 11 bases in between. The CDR3 loop reads CASSLYPRPSPLHF. The DNA for the CDR3 is TGTGCCAGCAGCTTGTATCCAAGGCCTTCACCCCTCCACTTT.

The chain joins TRBV24-1 to TRBJ2-2; D is perhaps TRBD1 (5 bases). Trimming removed 2 bases from V and 2 bases from J, with 14 bases in between. There are 17 residues in the CDR3. The germline V gene has CDR1 KGHDR and CDR2 SFDVKD. The CDR3, as DNA: TGTGCCACCAGTGATTCTTGGGGTCAGGGCAACACCGGGGAGCTGTTTTTT. This translates into CATSDSWGQGNTGELFF.

This chain connects TRBV15 to TRBJ2-5; 7 nucleotides match TRBD2. The CDR3 is 15 amino acids. V was pared by 0 bases and J by 5 bases, with 6 bases of the junction left unmatched. Germline V gene lookup returns CDR1 LNHNV and CDR2 YYDKDF (reference sequence). This CDR3 is CATSRDRGLGETQYF. CDR3 DNA sequence: TGTGCCACCAGCAGAGATCGAGGACTAGGCGAGACCCAGTACTTC.